A single sample gave rise to the 20 T cell receptor beta chains below, sequenced in a study of blood T cell repertoires in COVID-19. Profiling relied on immunoSEQ multiplex PCR, and the TCRdb table lists in-frame clones only, not all of them. The repertoire consists of roughly 140,000 clones, with more than 65% occurring once and the leading ten covering less than 4.5%. The specimen was peripheral blood. The source of these receptors is a man in his fifties or sixties with acute or convalescent COVID-19.

The chain joins TRBV28 to TRBJ1-4, with 9 bases fitting TRBD1. The CDR3 spans 17 residues. V shed 4 bases and J 5 bases; nucleotides not matched to a gene: 11. Germline CDR1 reads MDHEN; CDR2 reads SYDVKM. Here the CDR3 reads CASSWAQGAGLNEKLFF. CDR3 coding DNA: TGTGCCAGCAGTTGGGCACAGGGGGCTGGGTTGAATGAAAAACTGTTTTTT. The variable domain in full, with the rest retrieved from reference TRBV28 and TRBJ1-4, is DVKVTQSSRYLVKRTGEKVFLECVQDMDHENMFWYRQDPGLGLRLIYFSYDVKMKEKGDIPEGYSVSREKKERFSLILESASTNQTSMYLCASSWAQGAGLNEKLFFGSGTQLSVL.

This clone was seen a single time. This chain joins TRBV5-1 and TRBJ2-2; TRBD1 agrees at 9 bases. CDR1 is SGHRS, CDR2 YFSETQ, per germline. V trimming: 2 bases; J trimming: 0 bases; junction bases outside the gene matches: 11. This CDR3 has 19 amino acids. The CDR3 DNA is TGCGCCAGCAGCTTAATTCCGGGACAGGGTTCGTCGAACACCGGGGAGCTGTTTTTT. This translates into CASSLIPGQGSSNTGELFF.

The chain combines TRBV6-2 or TRBV6-3 with TRBJ2-3, with D maybe TRBD2 (5 bases). This CDR3 is built from 17 residues. Germline loops: CDR1 MNHEY, CDR2 SVGEGT. Trimming shortened V by 6 bases and J by 1 base, and 20 bases separated the two germline ends. In DNA form, the CDR3 reads TGTGCCAGCAGCGCTATCTCATCTAGCATCGGCACAGATACGCAGTATTTT. It is translated as CASSAISSSIGTDTQYF.

This clone was seen only a few times. The chain joins TRBV18 to TRBJ1-3; D is unresolved. V was pared by 2 bases and J by 4 bases, with 9 bases between. The CDR3 is 14 residues long. CDR1 and CDR2 from the germline V gene are KGHSH and LQKENI. Written as DNA, the CDR3 is TGTGCCAGCTCACCAGAAGCTGCGGGAAACACCATATATTTT. Its translation is CASSPEAAGNTIYF.

The rearrangement uses TRBV19 and TRBJ1-1, with D maybe TRBD1 (6 bases). The CDR3 runs to 15 residues. Germline CDR1 is LNHDA and CDR2 is SQIVND (reference sequence). The V end was cut by 3 bases, the J end by 2 bases, with 13 bases between. DNA for the CDR3: TGTGCCAGTAGTATGGGTGACAGGCGCAACACTGAAGCTTTCTTT. This translates into CASSMGDRRNTEAFF.

This clone was recorded at least ten times. The V and J genes are TRBV7-9 and TRBJ2-2, with 11 bases identical to TRBD2. CDR1 and CDR2 (germline): SEHNR, FQNEAQ (reference sequence). The trim removed 5 bases at V and 6 bases at J, leaving 8 bases unmatched. There are 16 residues in the CDR3. The CDR3 bases are TGTGCCAGCAGCGCCACTAGCGGGAGCGTCCCCGGGGAGCTGTTTTTT. It codes for CASSATSGSVPGELFF.

The chain is built from TRBV21-1 and TRBJ2-6; the D call in the table, TRBD1, was not verified against the DNA. TRBV21-1 is shown as a pseudogene. The CDR3 length is 20 residues. The DNA of the CDR3 is TGTGCCAGCAGCACCATGGCCTCCCCGGGACAGGGATCTGGGGCCAACGTCCTGACTTTC. It encodes CASSTMASPGQGSGANVLTF.

The chain is built from TRBV7-3 and TRBJ2-1, with 12 positions matching TRBD2. After removal of 6 bases from V and 7 bases from J, the junction contained 7 bases not matched to a gene. CDR3 length equals 15 residues. Germline CDR1 reads SGHTA; CDR2 reads FQGTGA. The CDR3 sequence is CASRETSGSVNEQFF. CDR3 DNA: TGTGCCAGCAGGGAGACTAGCGGGAGCGTTAATGAGCAGTTCTTC.

This chain uses TRBV5-4 with TRBJ1-4; a weak D match, TRBD1 (6 bases). The CDR3 extends over 14 amino acids. V was shortened by 0 bases and J by 8 bases, with 11 bases between the two germline ends. Germline V gene lookup returns CDR1 SGHNT and CDR2 YYREEE (reference sequence). The CDR3 DNA is TGTGCCAGCAGCTTGGGCAGGGGCCAAGAAAAACTGTTTTTT. Translating it yields CASSLGRGQEKLFF.

A word on this clone: A read error may account for a junction end that differs from germline. The V and J genes are TRBV6-2 or TRBV6-3 and TRBJ1-2; weak D call: TRBD1 (6 bases). The germline gives CDR1 MNHEY, CDR2 SVGEGT. The CDR3 loop spans 15 amino acids. The CDR3 protein is CASIYRAGADYGYTF. CDR3 sequence (DNA): TGTGCCAGCATTTACCGGGCAGGGGCCGACTATGGCTACACCTTC.

The CDR3 region is CASSLARGSNQPQHF. The CDR3 DNA sequence: TGTGCCAGCAGCTTAGCCAGGGGCAGCAATCAGCCCCAGCATTTT. The chain joins TRBV7-2 to TRBJ1-5; D possibly corresponds to TRBD1 (6 bases). The CDR3 length is 15 residues. With 0 bases removed from V and 1 base from J, the gap between germline ends came to 7 bases. Germline CDR1 is SGHTA and CDR2 is FQGNSA.

This clone has a single count. V gene TRBV15 combines with J gene TRBJ1-2; D is unresolved. Germline V CDR1 and CDR2: LNHNV, YYDKDF (reference sequence). The CDR3 has 16 amino acids. V was shortened by 1 base and J by 4 bases, with 16 bases between the two germline ends. CDR3 DNA: TGTGCCACCAGCAGAGGCGCGAGTCTAGGCCTCTATGGCTACACCTTC. Its protein is CATSRGASLGLYGYTF.

DNA for the CDR3: TGTGCCAGCAGCTTGGGAGCGGGAGGCCCTCTGAACGAGCAGTACTTC. Protein: CASSLGAGGPLNEQYF. The rearrangement links TRBV5-5 to TRBJ2-7; 9 bases map to TRBD2. This CDR3 comprises 16 residues. The germline V gene has CDR1 SGHKS and CDR2 YYEKEE (reference sequence). V was pared by 0 bases and J by 5 bases, with 9 bases of the junction left unmatched.

This clone appeared once. V is TRBV21-1 and J is TRBJ2-7; TRBD2 is the table's D call and was not checked against the DNA. TRBV21-1 is termed a pseudogene. CDR3 length: 16 amino acids. The CDR3, as DNA: TGTGCCAGCAGCGTACGGACTAGCGGGAGGTTTTACGAGCAGTACTTC. This encodes CASSVRTSGRFYEQYF.

The chain is built from TRBV7-9 and TRBJ1-3, with D maybe TRBD1 (5 bases). Per germline, CDR1 SEHNR and CDR2 FQNEAQ (reference sequence). Trimming removed 5 bases at V and 0 bases at J, with 17 bases between. The CDR3 is 17 amino acids. For the CDR3, the DNA is TGTGCCAGCAGCCTTATTGGGGCCGTTTACTCTGGAAACACCATATATTTT. Translating it yields CASSLIGAVYSGNTIYF. Using reference TRBV7-9 and TRBJ1-3 for the parts outside the CDR3, the full variable domain is DTGVSQNPRHKITKRGQNVTFRCDPISEHNRLYWYRQTLGQGPEFLTYFQNEAQLEKSRLLSDRFSAERPKGSFSTLEIQRTEQGDSAMYLCASSLIGAVYSGNTIYFGEGSWLTVV.

The genes are TRBV5-1 and TRBJ2-7; D may be TRBD1 (6 bases). Trimming cost V 7 bases and J 7 bases, with 18 bases left between them. CDR1 is SGHRS, CDR2 YFSETQ, per germline. The CDR3 spans 13 residues. CDR3 sequence reads: CASQGPQGIEQYF. The CDR3 DNA is TGCGCCAGCCAGGGTCCGCAGGGGATTGAGCAGTACTTC.

The V call is TRBV25-1, the J call TRBJ2-7; perhaps TRBD1 as D (8 bases). V lost 1 base and J 0 bases, leaving 16 bases between the germline ends. The CDR3 is 17 residues long. Germline V gene data show CDR1 as MGHDK and CDR2 as SYGVNS. CDR3 region: CASSELGGTGPSYEQYF. In DNA form, the CDR3 reads TGTGCCAGCAGTGAATTGGGGGGGACAGGACCCTCCTACGAGCAGTACTTC.

The chain has TRBV5-1 and TRBJ1-1, with a possible D match to TRBD1 (5 bases). This CDR3 contains 13 residues. V shed 4 bases and J shed 1 base, with 8 bases lying between them. The germline V gene has CDR1 SGHRS and CDR2 YFSETQ. CDR3 sequence reads: CASSVTANTEAFF. CDR3 nucleotides: TGCGCCAGCAGCGTGACAGCGAACACTGAAGCTTTCTTT.

The chain has TRBV28 and TRBJ2-7, with D possibly being TRBD1 (6 bases). With 5 bases removed from V and 2 bases from J, the gap between germline ends came to 16 bases. Germline V gene data show CDR1 as MDHEN and CDR2 as SYDVKM. The CDR3 contains 15 residues. This CDR3 is CASSPGHRGPYEQYF. CDR3 sequence (DNA): TGTGCCAGCAGTCCGGGACATCGAGGGCCCTACGAGCAGTACTTC.

This clone was seen more than once but under ten times. The CDR3 DNA follows: TGTGCCAGTAGCCATGCAGGGGGCGCTAACTATGGCTACACCTTC. Encoded protein: CASSHAGGANYGYTF. The chain recombines TRBV19 with TRBJ1-2, with TRBD1 identical over 8 bases. Germline V gives CDR1 LNHDA, CDR2 SQIVND (reference sequence). The CDR3 totals 15 residues. The V and J ends lost 6 bases and 0 bases, in that order; junction bases with no gene match: 6.